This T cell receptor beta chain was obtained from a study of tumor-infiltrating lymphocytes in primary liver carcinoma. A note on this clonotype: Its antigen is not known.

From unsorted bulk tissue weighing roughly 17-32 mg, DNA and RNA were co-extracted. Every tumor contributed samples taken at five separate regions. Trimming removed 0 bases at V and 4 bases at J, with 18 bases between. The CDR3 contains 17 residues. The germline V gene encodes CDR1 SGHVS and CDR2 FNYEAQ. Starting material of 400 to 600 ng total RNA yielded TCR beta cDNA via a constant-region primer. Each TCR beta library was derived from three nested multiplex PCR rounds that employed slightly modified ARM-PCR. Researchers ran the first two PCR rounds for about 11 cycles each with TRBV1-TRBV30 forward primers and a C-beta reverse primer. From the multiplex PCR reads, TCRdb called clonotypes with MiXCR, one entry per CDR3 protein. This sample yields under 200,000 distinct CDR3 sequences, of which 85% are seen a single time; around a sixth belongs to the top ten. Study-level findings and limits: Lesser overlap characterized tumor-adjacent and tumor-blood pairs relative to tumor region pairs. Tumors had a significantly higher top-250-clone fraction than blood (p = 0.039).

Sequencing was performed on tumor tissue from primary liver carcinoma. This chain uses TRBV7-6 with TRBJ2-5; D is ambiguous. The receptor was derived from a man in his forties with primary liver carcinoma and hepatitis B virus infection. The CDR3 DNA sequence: TGTGCCAGCAGCTTAGCGCCGACGACGATCGCCCCAGAGACCCAGTACTTC. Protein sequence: CASSLAPTTIAPETQYF.